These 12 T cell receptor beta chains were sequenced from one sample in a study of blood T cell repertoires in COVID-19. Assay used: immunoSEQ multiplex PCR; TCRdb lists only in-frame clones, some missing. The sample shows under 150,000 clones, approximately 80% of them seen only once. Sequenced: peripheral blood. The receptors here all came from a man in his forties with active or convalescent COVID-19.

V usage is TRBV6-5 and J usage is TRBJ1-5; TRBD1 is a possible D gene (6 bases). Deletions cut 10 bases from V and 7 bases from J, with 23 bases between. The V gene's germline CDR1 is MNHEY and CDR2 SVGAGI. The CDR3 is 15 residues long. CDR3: CATDSGGAGGQPQHF. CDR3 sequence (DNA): TGTGCCACCGACTCCGGGGGGGCCGGGGGGCAGCCCCAGCATTTT.

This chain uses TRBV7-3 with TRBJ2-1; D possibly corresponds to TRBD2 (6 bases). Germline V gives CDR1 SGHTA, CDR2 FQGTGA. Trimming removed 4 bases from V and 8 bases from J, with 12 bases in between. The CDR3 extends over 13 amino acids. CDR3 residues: CASSSGTRHEQFF. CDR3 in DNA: TGTGCCAGCAGCTCCGGGACTCGCCATGAGCAGTTCTTC.

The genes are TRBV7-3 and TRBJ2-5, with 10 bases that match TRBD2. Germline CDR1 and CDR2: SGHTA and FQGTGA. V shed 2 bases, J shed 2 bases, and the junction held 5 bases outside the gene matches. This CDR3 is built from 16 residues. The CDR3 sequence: CASSLGIAGGQETQYF. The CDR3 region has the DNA TGTGCCAGCAGCTTAGGGATAGCGGGGGGACAAGAGACCCAGTACTTC.

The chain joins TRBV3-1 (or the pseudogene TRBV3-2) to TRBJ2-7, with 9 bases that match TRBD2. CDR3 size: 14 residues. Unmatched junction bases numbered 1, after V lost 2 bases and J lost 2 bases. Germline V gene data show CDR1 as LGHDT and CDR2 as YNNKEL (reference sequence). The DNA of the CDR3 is TGTGCCAGCAGCCAAAGCGGGGGGACCTACGAGCAGTACTTC. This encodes CASSQSGGTYEQYF.

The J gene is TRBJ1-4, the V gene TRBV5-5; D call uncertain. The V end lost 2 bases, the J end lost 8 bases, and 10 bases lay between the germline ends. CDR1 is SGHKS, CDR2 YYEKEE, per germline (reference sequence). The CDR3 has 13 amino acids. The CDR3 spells CASSFFEREKLFF. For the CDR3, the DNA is TGTGCCAGCAGCTTCTTTGAGAGAGAAAAACTGTTTTTT.

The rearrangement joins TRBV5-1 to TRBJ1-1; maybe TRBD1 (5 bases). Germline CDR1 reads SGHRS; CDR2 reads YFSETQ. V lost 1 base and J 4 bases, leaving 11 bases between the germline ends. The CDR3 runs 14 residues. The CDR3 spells CASSLTGRGTEAFF. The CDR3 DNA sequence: TGCGCCAGCAGCTTGACAGGAAGGGGCACTGAAGCTTTCTTT.

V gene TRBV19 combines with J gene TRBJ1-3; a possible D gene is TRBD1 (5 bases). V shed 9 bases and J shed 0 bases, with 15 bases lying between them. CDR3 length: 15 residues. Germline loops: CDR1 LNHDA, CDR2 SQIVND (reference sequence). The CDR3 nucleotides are TGTGCCAGCTCTATCGGGACTAACTCTGGAAACACCATATATTTT. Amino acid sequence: CASSIGTNSGNTIYF.

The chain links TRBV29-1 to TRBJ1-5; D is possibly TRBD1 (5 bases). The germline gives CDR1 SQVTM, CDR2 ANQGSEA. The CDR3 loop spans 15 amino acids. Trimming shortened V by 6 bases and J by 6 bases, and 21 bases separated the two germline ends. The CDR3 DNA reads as TGCAGCGTCCAAGAACAGGCTTGGGGTAGTCAGCCCCAGCATTTT. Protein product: CSVQEQAWGSQPQHF. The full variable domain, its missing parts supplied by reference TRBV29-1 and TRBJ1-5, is SAVISQKPSRDICQRGTSLTIQCQVDSQVTMMFWYRQQPGQSLTLIATANQGSEATYESGFVIDKFPISRPNLTFSTLTVSNMSPEDSSIYLCSVQEQAWGSQPQHFGDGTRLSIL.

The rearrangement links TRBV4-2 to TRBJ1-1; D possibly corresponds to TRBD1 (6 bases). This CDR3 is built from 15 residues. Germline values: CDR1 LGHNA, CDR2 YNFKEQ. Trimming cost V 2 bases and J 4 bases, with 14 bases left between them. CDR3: CASSQPHEGVTEAFF. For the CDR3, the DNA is TGTGCCAGCAGCCAACCCCATGAGGGGGTCACTGAAGCTTTCTTT.

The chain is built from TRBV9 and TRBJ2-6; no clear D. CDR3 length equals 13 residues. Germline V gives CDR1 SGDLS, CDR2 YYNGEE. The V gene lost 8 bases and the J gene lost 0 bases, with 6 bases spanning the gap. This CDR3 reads CASRGSGANVLTF. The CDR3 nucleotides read TGTGCCAGTCGCGGCTCTGGGGCCAACGTCCTGACTTTC. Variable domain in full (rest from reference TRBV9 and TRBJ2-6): DSGVTQTPKHLITATGQRVTLRCSPRSGDLSVYWYQQSLDQGLQFLIQYYNGEERAKGNILERFSAQQFPDLHSELNLSSLELGDSALYFCASRGSGANVLTFGAGSRLTVL.

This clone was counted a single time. As DNA, the CDR3 is TGTGCCAGCAGTGGAGGGACAGGGGGCTCTTCCTACAATGAGCAGTTCTTC. Encoded protein: CASSGGTGGSSYNEQFF. The gene calls are TRBV6-1 and TRBJ2-1; 12 bases are a match to TRBD1. Trimming removed 4 bases from V and 1 base from J; junction bases left unmatched: 5. The CDR3 totals 17 residues. From germline, CDR1 is MNHNS and CDR2 SASEGT.

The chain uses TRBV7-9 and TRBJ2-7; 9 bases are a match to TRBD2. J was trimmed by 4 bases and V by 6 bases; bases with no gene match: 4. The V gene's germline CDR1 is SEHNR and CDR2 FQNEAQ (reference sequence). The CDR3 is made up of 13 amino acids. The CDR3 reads CASRPAGGYEQYF. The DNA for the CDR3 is TGTGCCAGCAGACCAGCGGGGGGTTACGAGCAGTACTTC.